What follows are 22 T cell receptor beta chains derived from one specimen sequenced in a study of T cell responses to AZD1222 COVID-19 vaccine. The table came from immunoSEQ multiplex PCR; TCRdb's copy has only in-frame clones and leaves some out. The sample shows roughly 100,000 clones, roughly nine tenths of them seen only once. This material consisted of peripheral blood, taken 28 days after the second AZD1222 dose. The receptors were gathered from an adult who received the AZD1222 COVID-19 vaccine.

The rearrangement joins TRBV28 to TRBJ2-7, with TRBD1 identical over 10 bases. The V gene end was trimmed by 6 bases and the J gene end by 9 bases; junction bases not matched to a gene: 14. The CDR3 sequence is 15 residues long. Per germline, CDR1 MDHEN and CDR2 SYDVKM. The CDR3 sequence: CASSQGQGTPVGQYF. The CDR3 region has the DNA TGTGCCAGCAGCCAGGGACAGGGGACGCCTGTCGGGCAGTACTTC.

The DNA of the CDR3 is TGCGCCAGCAGTGAAGGGGGCAGGGACGAGCAGTACTTC. Its protein is CASSEGGRDEQYF. This chain links TRBV10-1 with TRBJ2-7; TRBD1 agrees at 7 bases. The germline V gene encodes CDR1 WNHNN and CDR2 SYGVQD (reference sequence). This CDR3 region has 13 residues. J gave up 5 bases and V 3 bases, and 4 bases lay outside the gene matches.

V gene TRBV27 combines with J gene TRBJ1-2, with TRBD1 as a possible D gene (5 bases). V was pared by 0 bases and J by 8 bases, with 16 bases between. CDR3 length: 15 residues. Germline CDR1 and CDR2: MNHEY and SMNVEV (reference sequence). The CDR3 sequence is CASSLSGTPLGGYTF. CDR3 DNA: TGTGCCAGCAGTTTATCCGGGACGCCTCTTGGGGGCTACACCTTC.

The chain carries TRBV10-3 and TRBJ2-1; D is undetermined. V lost 10 bases to trimming and J lost 5 bases, with 9 bases between them. Germline lookup yields CDR1 ENHRY and CDR2 SYGVKD. This CDR3 is built from 11 residues. The CDR3 coding sequence is TGTGCCACCGGGCCCAACAATGAGCAGTTCTTC. Protein product: CATGPNNEQFF.

The rearrangement joins TRBV28 to TRBJ1-4, with TRBD1 as a possible D gene (6 bases). The CDR3 loop spans 16 amino acids. Germline values: CDR1 MDHEN, CDR2 SYDVKM. The V and J ends lost 5 bases and 5 bases respectively, with 18 bases between them. CDR3 in amino acids: CASSKRTPGQNEKLFF. DNA of the CDR3: TGTGCCAGCAGTAAAAGAACTCCGGGACAAAATGAAAAACTGTTTTTT.

V gene TRBV4-2 combines with J gene TRBJ2-1; possibly TRBD2 for D (5 bases). The CDR3 consists of 15 residues. Germline V CDR1 and CDR2: LGHNA, YNFKEQ. Deletions cut 2 bases from V and 4 bases from J, with 12 bases between. CDR3 DNA: TGTGCCAGCAGCCAAAATTCGCGGGCTTACAATGAGCAGTTCTTC. Residues: CASSQNSRAYNEQFF.

The rearrangement links TRBV2 to TRBJ1-4; D is possibly TRBD1 (6 bases). CDR1 SNHLY and CDR2 FYNNEI come from the germline V gene. The CDR3 covers 14 residues. V was pared by 2 bases and J by 4 bases, with 8 bases between. This CDR3 is CASSETGSNEKLFF. The CDR3, as DNA: TGTGCCAGCAGTGAAACAGGGAGTAATGAAAAACTGTTTTTT.

The V and J genes are TRBV3-1 (or the pseudogene TRBV3-2) and TRBJ2-1; the D is unclear. Germline CDR1 is LGHDT and CDR2 is YNNKEL (reference sequence). With 3 bases removed from V and 1 base from J, the gap between germline ends came to 10 bases. The CDR3 has 15 residues. The CDR3 spells CASSHLSYSYNEQFF. The CDR3 bases are TGTGCCAGCAGCCACCTCAGCTATTCCTACAATGAGCAGTTCTTC.

The chain links TRBV28 to TRBJ1-2; 7 bases match TRBD1. This CDR3 region has 13 residues. Germline loops: CDR1 MDHEN, CDR2 SYDVKM. The ends lost 5 bases at V and 5 bases at J; junction bases unmatched: 5. CDR3 protein: CASSGGGVYGYTF. In nucleotides, the CDR3 is TGTGCCAGCAGTGGAGGGGGCGTTTATGGCTACACCTTC.

This clone was seen a few times. V usage is TRBV28 and J usage is TRBJ1-5; D call uncertain. CDR1 is MDHEN, CDR2 SYDVKM, per germline. Trimming pared 3 bases from V and 7 bases from J, leaving 4 bases between. CDR3 length: 11 amino acids. DNA for the CDR3: TGTGCCAGCAGTTTTATGCAGCCCCAGCATTTT. Residues: CASSFMQPQHF.

This sequence joins TRBV5-8 and TRBJ1-1, with D possibly matching TRBD1 (5 bases). V lost 2 bases and J lost 3, with 8 bases in between. The germline V gene encodes CDR1 SGHTS and CDR2 YDEGEE. The CDR3 totals 13 residues. The CDR3 region has the DNA TGTGCCAGCAGCTTCATCAGGGACACTGAAGCTTTCTTT. It yields the protein CASSFIRDTEAFF.

The table lists this clone with a count of one. The CDR3 DNA sequence: TGTGCCAGAAGCCCTAGGGTCCGGGAGACCCAGTACTTC. This encodes CARSPRVRETQYF. The chain uses TRBV5-3 and TRBJ2-5; D uncertain. TRBV5-3 is identified as an open reading frame with a role that is uncertain. V was shortened by 4 bases and J by 5 bases, with 12 bases between the two germline ends. CDR3 size: 13 residues.

The chain is built from TRBV2 and TRBJ1-4; D is uncertain. With 1 base removed from V and 7 bases from J, the gap between germline ends came to 1 base. The CDR3 loop spans 11 amino acids. Germline V gene data show CDR1 as SNHLY and CDR2 as FYNNEI. CDR3 sequence reads: CASSEVEKLFF. Written as DNA, the CDR3 is TGTGCCAGCAGTGAAGTTGAAAAACTGTTTTTT.

The genes are TRBV7-9 and TRBJ1-6, with TRBD1 as a possible D gene (6 bases). There are 15 residues in the CDR3. Germline CDR1 SEHNR, CDR2 FQNEAQ (reference sequence). Between the trimmed V and J ends, which lost 3 bases and 5 bases, there was a span of 11 bases. Here the CDR3 reads CASSFWTDDNSPLHF. The CDR3 nucleotides are TGTGCCAGCAGCTTTTGGACAGACGATAATTCACCCCTCCACTTT.

The rearrangement links TRBV28 to TRBJ1-2, with no clear D. CDR1 and CDR2 from the germline V gene are MDHEN and SYDVKM. The CDR3 is made up of 15 amino acids. The germline V and J ends were trimmed by 2 bases and 1 base, with 11 bases remaining between them. CDR3: CASSLGSTVNYGYTF. Here the CDR3 DNA reads TGTGCCAGCAGTTTAGGTAGTACCGTTAACTATGGCTACACCTTC.

This chain connects TRBV5-1 to TRBJ2-2, with a possible D match to TRBD1 (6 bases). The V end lost 4 bases, the J end lost 6 bases, and 19 bases lay between the germline ends. The CDR3 has 16 amino acids. Germline V gives CDR1 SGHRS, CDR2 YFSETQ. CDR3 sequence (DNA): TGCGCCAGCAGCGTTCTCCCAGGGGTCGGGCCCGGGGAGCTGTTTTTT. This translates into CASSVLPGVGPGELFF.

This clone was detected once. This chain connects TRBV3-1 (or the pseudogene TRBV3-2) to TRBJ2-3; TRBD1 matches 7 bases. The germline gives CDR1 LGHDT, CDR2 YNNKEL (reference sequence). The CDR3 has 14 residues. With V trimmed by 3 bases and J by 5 bases, 5 bases remained unmatched. CDR3 bases: TGTGCCAGCAGCCACGACAGGGATCAAGATACGCAGTATTTT. This gives the protein CASSHDRDQDTQYF.

This chain uses TRBV11-2 with TRBJ2-1; perhaps TRBD2 as D (9 bases). The germline gives CDR1 SGHAT, CDR2 FQNNGV. The germline V and J ends were trimmed by 5 bases and 6 bases, with 29 bases remaining between them. The CDR3 spans 19 residues. The CDR3, as DNA: TGTGCCAGCAGCATAACGGGAACAGGGGGACTAGCAGAGACCAATGAGCAGTTCTTC. It yields the protein CASSITGTGGLAETNEQFF.

A remark on this clone: The same CDR3 can be traced to other DNA sequences in this sample. The chain uses TRBV7-9 and TRBJ2-1; a weak D match, TRBD1 (7 bases). This CDR3 is 15 amino acids long. Trimming stripped 3 bases from V and 4 bases from J, with 13 bases between. Germline V gene data show CDR1 as SEHNR and CDR2 as FQNEAQ (reference sequence). The CDR3 here is CASSLGGTDYNEQFF. In DNA form, the CDR3 reads TGTGCCAGCAGCTTGGGCGGGACAGATTACAATGAGCAGTTCTTC. Full variable domain (missing parts from reference TRBV7-9 and TRBJ2-1): DTGVSQNPRHKITKRGQNVTFRCDPISEHNRLYWYRQTLGQGPEFLTYFQNEAQLEKSRLLSDRFSAERPKGSFSTLEIQRTEQGDSAMYLCASSLGGTDYNEQFFGPGTRLTVL.

The chain joins TRBV10-3 to TRBJ1-2; D gene unclear. V lost 10 bases and J 6 bases, leaving 18 bases between the germline ends. The CDR3 has 13 amino acids. In germline, CDR1 is ENHRY, CDR2 SYGVKD. In DNA, the CDR3 is TGTGCCAGCAAATCACTAGAAGCCCATGGCTACACCTTC. It specifies CASKSLEAHGYTF.

The chain is built from TRBV11-2 and TRBJ2-5; 10 bases agree with TRBD2. V gave up 2 bases and J gave up 5 bases; unmatched junction bases: 5. The CDR3 extends over 15 amino acids. Per germline, CDR1 SGHAT and CDR2 FQNNGV. CDR3: CASSLSGRAGETQYF. CDR3 coding DNA: TGTGCCAGCAGCTTAAGCGGGAGGGCCGGCGAGACCCAGTACTTC.

The V and J genes are TRBV27 and TRBJ2-1; 10 nucleotides align to TRBD2. Unmatched junction bases numbered 10, after V lost 3 bases and J lost 8 bases. The CDR3 is 16 residues long. Germline V lookup: CDR1 MNHEY, CDR2 SMNVEV (reference sequence). CDR3 sequence: CASSFRSGRALHEQFF. DNA of the CDR3: TGTGCCAGCAGTTTTAGGAGCGGGAGGGCCCTCCATGAGCAGTTCTTC.